The present T cell receptor beta chain was sequenced within a study of cytomegalovirus exposure and HLA in healthy donors. On the study more broadly: The early release's HLA-typed donors yielded roughly 85 million unique TCRs.

With regard to this clone: What it binds is not known.

The study, taken as a whole, reports: Presence/absence analyses supposed approximately even sequencing depth among donors. There was a cluster of highly shared sequence variants that was likely a sequencing artifact. A later analysis reportedly found that, within productive TCRs, an Asian-associated ancestry cluster had fewer N-insertions than the mean observed across the approximately 700 donors.

V gave up 5 bases and J gave up 7 bases; unmatched junction bases: 10. CDR1 is MNHEY, CDR2 SVGAGI, per germline. The CDR3 totals 15 residues. PCR used 60 Vbeta primers and 13 Jbeta primers. The method was immunoSEQ multiplex PCR; TCRdb's version includes in-frame clones alone and lacks a portion of them. The sample shows around 190,000 clones, roughly 85% of them seen only once. Specimen: PBMCs. This clonotype originated in a woman aged 50 to 65 in good health and CMV-seronegative. The chain uses TRBV6-5 and TRBJ2-1; 8 nucleotides align to TRBD1. CDR3 region: CASSLYRDRSNEQFF. CDR3 coding DNA: TGTGCCAGCAGTCTATACCGGGACAGGTCGAATGAGCAGTTCTTC.